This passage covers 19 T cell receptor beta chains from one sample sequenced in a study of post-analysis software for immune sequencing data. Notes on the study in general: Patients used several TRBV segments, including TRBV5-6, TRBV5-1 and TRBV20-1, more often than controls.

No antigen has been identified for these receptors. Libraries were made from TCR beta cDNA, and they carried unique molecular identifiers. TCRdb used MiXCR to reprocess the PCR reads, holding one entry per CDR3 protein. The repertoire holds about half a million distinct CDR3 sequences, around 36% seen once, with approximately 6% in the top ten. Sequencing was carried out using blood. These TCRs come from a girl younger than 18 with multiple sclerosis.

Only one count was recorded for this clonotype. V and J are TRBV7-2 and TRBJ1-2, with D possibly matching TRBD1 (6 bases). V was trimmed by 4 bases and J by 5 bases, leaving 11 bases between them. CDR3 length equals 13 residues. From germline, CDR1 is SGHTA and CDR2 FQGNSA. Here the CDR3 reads CASSSDRRYGYTF. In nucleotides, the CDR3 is TGTGCCAGCAGCTCCGACAGGCGGTATGGCTACACCTTC.

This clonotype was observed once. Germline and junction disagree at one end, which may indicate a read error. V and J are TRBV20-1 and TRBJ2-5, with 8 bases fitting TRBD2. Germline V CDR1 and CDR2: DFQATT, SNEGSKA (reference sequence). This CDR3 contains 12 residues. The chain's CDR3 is CSARDSGRGGTF. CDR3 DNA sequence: TGCAGTGCTAGGGACAGCGGGAGAGGAGGTACCTTC.

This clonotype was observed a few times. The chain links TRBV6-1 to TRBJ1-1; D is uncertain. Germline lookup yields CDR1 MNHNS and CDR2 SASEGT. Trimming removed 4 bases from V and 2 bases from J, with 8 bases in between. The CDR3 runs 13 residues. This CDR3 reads CASSADINTEAFF. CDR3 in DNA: TGTGCCAGCAGTGCTGACATTAACACTGAAGCTTTCTTT.

CDR3 protein: CASSLGMVAGDLTDTQYF. In DNA, the CDR3 is TGTGCCAGCAGCTTAGGCATGGTAGCGGGGGACCTCACAGATACGCAGTATTTT. The chain is built from TRBV7-2 and TRBJ2-3, with TRBD2 matching over 9 bases. The V gene end was trimmed by 1 base and the J gene end by 2 bases; junction bases not matched to a gene: 10. CDR1 is SGHTA, CDR2 FQGNSA, per germline. This CDR3 contains 18 residues.

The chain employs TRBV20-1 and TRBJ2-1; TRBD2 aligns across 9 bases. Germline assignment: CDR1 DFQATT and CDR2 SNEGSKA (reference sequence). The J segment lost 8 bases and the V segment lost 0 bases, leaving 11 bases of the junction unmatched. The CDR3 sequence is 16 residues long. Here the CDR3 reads CSARDLGSGGSDEQFF. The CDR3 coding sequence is TGCAGTGCTAGAGATCTGGGTAGCGGGGGATCTGATGAGCAGTTCTTC.

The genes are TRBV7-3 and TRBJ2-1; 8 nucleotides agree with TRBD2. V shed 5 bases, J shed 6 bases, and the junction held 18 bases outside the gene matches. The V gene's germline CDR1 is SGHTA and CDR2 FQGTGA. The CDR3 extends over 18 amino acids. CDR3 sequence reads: CASSIDPHLTGGINEQFF. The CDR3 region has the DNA TGTGCCAGCAGCATAGACCCCCATTTGACGGGGGGGATCAATGAGCAGTTCTTC.

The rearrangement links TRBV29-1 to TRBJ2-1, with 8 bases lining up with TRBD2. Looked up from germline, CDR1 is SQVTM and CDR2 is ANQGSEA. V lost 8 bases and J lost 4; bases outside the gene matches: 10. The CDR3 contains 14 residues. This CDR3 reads CSLTGGGGYNEQFF. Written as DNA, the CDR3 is TGCAGCCTCACGGGGGGGGGCGGTTACAATGAGCAGTTCTTC.

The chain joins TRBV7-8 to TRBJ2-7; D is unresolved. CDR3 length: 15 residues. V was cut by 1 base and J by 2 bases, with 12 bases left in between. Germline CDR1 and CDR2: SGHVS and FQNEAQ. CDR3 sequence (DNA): TGTGCCAGCAGCTTAGACGGTCGCCCTACCTACGAGCAGTACTTC. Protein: CASSLDGRPTYEQYF.

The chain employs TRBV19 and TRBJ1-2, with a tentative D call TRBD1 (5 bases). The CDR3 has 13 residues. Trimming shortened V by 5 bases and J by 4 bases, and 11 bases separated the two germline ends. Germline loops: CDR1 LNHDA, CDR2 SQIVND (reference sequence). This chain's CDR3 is CASSPGRFYGYTF. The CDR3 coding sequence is TGTGCCAGTAGTCCGGGACGGTTCTATGGCTACACCTTC.

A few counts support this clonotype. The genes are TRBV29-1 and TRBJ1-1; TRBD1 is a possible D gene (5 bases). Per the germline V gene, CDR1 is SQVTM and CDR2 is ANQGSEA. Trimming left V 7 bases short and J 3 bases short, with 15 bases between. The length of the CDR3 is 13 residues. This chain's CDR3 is CSAVQGGDTEAFF. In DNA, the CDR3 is TGCAGCGCAGTTCAGGGAGGGGACACTGAAGCTTTCTTT.

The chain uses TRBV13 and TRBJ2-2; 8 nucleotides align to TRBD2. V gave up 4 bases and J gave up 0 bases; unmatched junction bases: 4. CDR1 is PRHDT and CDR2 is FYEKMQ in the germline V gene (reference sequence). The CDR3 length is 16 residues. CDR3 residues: CASSSAGGPNTGELFF. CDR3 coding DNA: TGTGCCAGCAGCTCGGCGGGGGGTCCGAACACCGGGGAGCTGTTTTTT.

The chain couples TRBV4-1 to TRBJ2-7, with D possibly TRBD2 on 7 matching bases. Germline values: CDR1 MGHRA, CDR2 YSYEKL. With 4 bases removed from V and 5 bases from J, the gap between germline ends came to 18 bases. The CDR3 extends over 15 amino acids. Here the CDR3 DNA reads TGCGCCAGCAGCCGTACTAGGGGGGGGCCCAACGAGCAGTACTTC. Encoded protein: CASSRTRGGPNEQYF.

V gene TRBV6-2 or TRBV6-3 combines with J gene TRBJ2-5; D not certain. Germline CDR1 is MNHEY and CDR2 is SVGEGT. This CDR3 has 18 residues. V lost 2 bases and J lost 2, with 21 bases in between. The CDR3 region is CASSYEPGLLPDQETQYF. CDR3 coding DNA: TGTGCCAGCAGTTACGAGCCGGGCCTCCTCCCCGATCAAGAGACCCAGTACTTC.

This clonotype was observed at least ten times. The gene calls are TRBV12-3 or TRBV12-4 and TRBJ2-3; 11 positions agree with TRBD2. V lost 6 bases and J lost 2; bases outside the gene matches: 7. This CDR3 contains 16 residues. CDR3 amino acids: CASSPGTSGFTDTQYF. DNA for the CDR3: TGTGCCAGCAGCCCCGGGACTAGCGGATTCACAGATACGCAGTATTTT.

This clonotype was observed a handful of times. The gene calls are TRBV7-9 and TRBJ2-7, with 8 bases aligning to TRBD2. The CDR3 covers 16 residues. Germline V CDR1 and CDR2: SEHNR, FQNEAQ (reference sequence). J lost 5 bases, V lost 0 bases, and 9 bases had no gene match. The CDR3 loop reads CASSLAAGGRRDEQYF. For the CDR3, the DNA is TGTGCCAGCAGCTTAGCTGCGGGGGGACGCAGGGACGAGCAGTACTTC.

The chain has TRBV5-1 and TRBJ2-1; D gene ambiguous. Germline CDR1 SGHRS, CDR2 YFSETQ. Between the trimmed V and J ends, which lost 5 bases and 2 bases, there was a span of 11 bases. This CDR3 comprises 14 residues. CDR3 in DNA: TGCGCCAGCAGTTTGACGAACACCTACAATGAGCAGTTCTTC. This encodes CASSLTNTYNEQFF.

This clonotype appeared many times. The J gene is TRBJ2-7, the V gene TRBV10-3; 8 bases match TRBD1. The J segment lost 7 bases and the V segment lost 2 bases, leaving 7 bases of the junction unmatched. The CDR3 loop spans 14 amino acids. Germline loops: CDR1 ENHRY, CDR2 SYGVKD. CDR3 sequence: CAISEGQGAEEQYF. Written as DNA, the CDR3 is TGTGCCATCAGTGAGGGGCAGGGGGCTGAAGAGCAGTACTTC.

In DNA, the CDR3 is TGCAGTGCTAGCGGGGGGGCGGAGACCCAGTACTTC. It yields the protein CSASGGAETQYF. This chain links TRBV20-1 with TRBJ2-5, with 8 bases matching TRBD2. The V segment lost 3 bases and the J segment 5 bases; nucleotides outside the gene matches: 2. This CDR3 is built from 12 residues. Germline CDR1 and CDR2: DFQATT and SNEGSKA (reference sequence).

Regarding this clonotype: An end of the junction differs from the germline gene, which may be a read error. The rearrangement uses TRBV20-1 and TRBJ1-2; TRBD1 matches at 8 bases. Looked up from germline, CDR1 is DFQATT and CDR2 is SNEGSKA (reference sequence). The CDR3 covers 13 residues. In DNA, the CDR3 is TGCAGTACTAGAGATGACAGGGGTTATGGCTACACCTTC. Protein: CSTRDDRGYGYTF.